The source of this TCR beta chain is a study of beta chain features in type 1 diabetes. Study summary: The patients were much like the healthy donors in age, gender and cell yields.

The entirety of the isolated RNA underwent reverse transcription, so expressed TCRB transcripts were sequenced. TCRdb's table, derived via immunoSEQ multiplex PCR, lists solely in-frame clones and lacks some. Of about 160,000 clones listed, 50% to 70% are singletons. Donors contributed one heparinised blood draw apiece, averaging around 120 mL. The V gene's germline CDR1 is MNHEY and CDR2 SMNVEV (reference sequence). The CDR3 totals 13 residues. A remark on this clone: Its antigen is not known. The junction does not match germline at one end; this may be a read error.

Study-wide findings and caveats: In every one of the four CD4+ subsets, TCRB CDR3s were moderately but significantly shorter in Type 1 diabetes patients. Insertions at VDJ junctions were less frequent in type 1 diabetes patients. These patients also deleted more nucleotides at the same junctions. The analysis here could not establish whether HLA type shapes TCRB rearrangement.

The gene calls are TRBV27 and TRBJ2-5, with 9 bases fitting TRBD1. Input material: naive CD4+ T cells from blood. This clonotype was obtained from a man aged 25 to 40 with type 1 diabetes. The DNA for the CDR3 is TGTGCCAGCAGTCGGACAGGGGATGAGATCCAGTACTTC. Amino acids: CASSRTGDEIQYF.